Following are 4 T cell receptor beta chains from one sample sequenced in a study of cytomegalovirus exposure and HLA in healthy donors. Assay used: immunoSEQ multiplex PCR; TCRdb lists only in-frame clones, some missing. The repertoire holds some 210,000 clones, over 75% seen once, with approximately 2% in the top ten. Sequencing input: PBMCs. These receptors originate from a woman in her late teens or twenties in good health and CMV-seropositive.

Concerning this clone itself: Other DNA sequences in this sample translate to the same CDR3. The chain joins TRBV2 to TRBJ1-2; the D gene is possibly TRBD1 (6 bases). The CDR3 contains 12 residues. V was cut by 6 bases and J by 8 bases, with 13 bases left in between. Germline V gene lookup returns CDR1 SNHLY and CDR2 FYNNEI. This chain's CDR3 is CASRRQEVGYTF. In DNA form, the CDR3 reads TGTGCCAGCAGAAGACAGGAGGTGGGCTACACCTTC.

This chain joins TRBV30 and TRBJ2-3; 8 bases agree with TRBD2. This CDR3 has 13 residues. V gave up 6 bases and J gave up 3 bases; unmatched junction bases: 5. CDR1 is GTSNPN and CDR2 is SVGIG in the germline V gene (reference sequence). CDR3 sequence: CACGSGSTDTQYF. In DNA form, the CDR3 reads TGTGCCTGCGGGAGCGGGAGTACAGATACGCAGTATTTT.

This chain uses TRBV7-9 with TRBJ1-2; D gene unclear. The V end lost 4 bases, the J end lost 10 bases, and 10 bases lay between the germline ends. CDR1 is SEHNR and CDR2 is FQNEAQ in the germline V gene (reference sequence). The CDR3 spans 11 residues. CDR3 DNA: TGTGCCAGCAGCTCCGCGGGGTCCTACACCTTC. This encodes CASSSAGSYTF.

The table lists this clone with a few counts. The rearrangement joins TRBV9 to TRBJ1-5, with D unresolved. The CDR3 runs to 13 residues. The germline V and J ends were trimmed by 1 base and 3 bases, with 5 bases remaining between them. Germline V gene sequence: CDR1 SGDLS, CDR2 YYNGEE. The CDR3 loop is CASSVNYNQPQHF. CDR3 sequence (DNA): TGTGCCAGCAGCGTAAACTACAATCAGCCCCAGCATTTT.